The rows below give T cell receptor beta chains drawn from one sample of a study of CD8 T cells in Susac syndrome. TCRdb itself ran the immunoSEQ multiplex PCR reads through MiXCR, one entry per CDR3 protein. The sample gives about 170,000 distinct CDR3 sequences, 95% to 96% of which show up once; around 0.12% is in the top ten. Material for sequencing was CD4+ T cells from PBMCs. Source of these receptors: a human donor with Susac syndrome. Both conserved end residues are part of each CDR3. The D gene is left open where the match is weak. For some rows the clone size is stated as once, few or many, or as a class when expanded; others skip it.

- once TRBJ2-1 TRBV5-4 CASSFGLPLPYNEQFF TGTGCCAGCAGCTTCGGGCTCCCTTTGCCCTACAATGAGCAGTTCTTC
TRBD2 - TRBJ2-7 TRBV24-1 CATSGSGRPYEQYF TGTGCCACCAGTGGTAGCGGGAGACCCTACGAGCAGTACTTC
- - TRBJ1-3 TRBV18 CASSQGSNSGNTIYF TGTGCCAGCTCACAGGGATCCAACTCTGGAAACACCATATATTTT
- - TRBJ1-2 TRBV4-2 CASSQDSDRTYGYTF TGTGCCAGCAGCCAAGATTCCGATCGGACCTATGGCTACACCTTC
- - TRBJ2-2 TRBV20-1 CSASPSTGRTGELFF TGCAGTGCTAGCCCTTCGACTGGACGAACCGGGGAGCTGTTTTTT
TRBD1 - TRBJ1-3 TRBV6-5 CASSTTGGRNTIYF TGTGCCAGCAGTACTACAGGGGGCCGAAACACCATATATTTT
- - TRBJ1-2 TRBV7-2 CASRQTHYGYTF TGTGCCAGCAGACAAACCCACTATGGCTACACCTTC
- - TRBJ1-2 TRBV4-3 CASSQGQEGYGYTF TGCGCCAGCAGCCAAGGACAGGAGGGCTATGGCTACACCTTC
- - TRBJ2-5 TRBV15 CATSRIAVLGGETQYF TGTGCCACCAGCAGAATTGCCGTCCTCGGCGGGGAGACCCAGTACTTC
- - TRBJ2-3 TRBV6-5 CASRPTGGPTDTQYF TGTGCCAGCCGCCCCACCGGGGGTCCCACAGATACGCAGTATTTT
- - TRBJ1-5 TRBV20-1 CSAGGGNQPQHF TGCAGTGCTGGCGGGGGCAATCAGCCCCAGCATTTT
TRBD1 - TRBJ1-2 TRBV5-1 CASSYSPGQDYGYTF TGCGCCAGCAGCTACAGTCCGGGACAGGACTATGGCTACACCTTC
- - TRBJ1-1 TRBV10-3 CAISSQPNTEAFF TGTGCCATCTCATCACAACCGAACACTGAAGCTTTCTTT
- few TRBJ1-5 TRBV30 CAWGVDQPQHF TGTGCCTGGGGGGTGGATCAGCCCCAGCATTTT
- - TRBJ2-2 TRBV5-6 CASTPYFTGELFF TGTGCCAGCACTCCCTATTTCACCGGGGAGCTGTTTTTT
- - TRBJ1-1 TRBV5-1 CASSLDLRRTEAFF TGCGCCAGCAGCTTGGACCTTAGGAGAACTGAAGCTTTCTTT
- - TRBJ2-7 TRBV3-1 CASSQVPVEQYF TGTGCCAGCAGCCAAGTACCTGTCGAGCAGTACTTC
TRBD2 - TRBJ2-5 TRBV7-2 CASRLTGGETQYF TGTGCCAGCAGGCTAACGGGGGGTGAGACCCAGTACTTC
TRBD1 - TRBJ2-5 TRBV2 CASGRGRRQETQYF TGTGCCAGCGGAAGGGGGCGTCGGCAAGAGACCCAGTACTTC
- - TRBJ1-1 TRBV5-1 CASSPASEGTEAFF TGCGCCAGCAGCCCTGCTAGTGAAGGCACTGAAGCTTTCTTT
- - TRBJ2-5 TRBV29-1 CSVGPRGGRETQYF TGCAGCGTTGGTCCCAGGGGGGGGCGAGAGACCCAGTACTTC
- once TRBJ2-7 TRBV5-6 CASSLVASVLYEQYF TGTGCCAGCAGCTTGGTGGCTAGCGTCTTGTACGAGCAGTACTTC
- once TRBJ2-4 TRBV5-4 CASSLSRGGGAKNIQYF TGTGCCAGCAGCCTGTCCCGGGGAGGGGGAGCCAAAAACATTCAGTACTTC
- - TRBJ1-1 TRBV5-1 CASNSGSGATEAFF TGCGCCAGCAACTCTGGGTCGGGGGCCACTGAAGCTTTCTTT
- - TRBJ2-5 TRBV20-1 CSARQETQYF TGCAGTGCTAGGCAAGAGACCCAGTACTTC
TRBD2 - TRBJ2-1 TRBV5-1 CASSLHSGDFYNEQFF TGCGCCAGCAGCTTACATAGCGGGGACTTCTACAATGAGCAGTTCTTC
- - TRBJ1-5 TRBV12-5 CATKDHDGQHF TGTGCTACGAAGGACCACGATGGCCAGCATTTT
TRBD1 - TRBJ2-3 TRBV2 CASSATGGADTQYF TGTGCCAGCAGTGCCACAGGGGGCGCAGATACGCAGTATTTT
- few TRBJ2-5 TRBV3-1 CASSQRLAGAGETQYF TGTGCCAGCAGCCAACGGCTCGCGGGGGCCGGGGAGACCCAGTACTTC
- - TRBJ1-1 TRBV9 CASSVRVGTEAFF TGTGCCAGCAGCGTGCGGGTGGGCACTGAAGCTTTCTTT
- - TRBJ1-1 TRBV7-9 CASSLALGRGTEAFF TGTGCCAGCAGCTTAGCGCTCGGTCGGGGTACTGAAGCTTTCTTT
TRBD2 once TRBJ2-3 TRBV20-1 CSAKLPSSGSYTDTQYF TGCAGTGCTAAGCTCCCGTCTAGCGGGAGCTATACAGATACGCAGTATTTT
- - TRBJ2-5 TRBV3-1 CASTTTTHLKYQETQYF TGTGCCAGCACCACTACAACACATCTTAAGTACCAAGAGACCCAGTACTTC
- - TRBJ2-5 TRBV10-3 CAISGGGGQETQYF TGTGCCATCAGTGGGGGCGGCGGACAAGAGACCCAGTACTTC
- once TRBJ2-1 TRBV25-1 CASSETGEGDEQFF TGTGCCAGCAGTGAAACAGGGGAGGGCGATGAGCAGTTCTTC
- - TRBJ2-5 TRBV5-4 CASSPDGRRGSPGQYF TGTGCCAGCAGCCCTGACGGGAGAAGGGGCTCACCGGGCCAGTACTTC
- - TRBJ2-7 TRBV30 CAWSPVRVGEQYF TGTGCCTGGAGTCCTGTTCGGGTTGGCGAGCAGTACTTC
TRBD2 - TRBJ2-3 TRBV5-1 CASSRLPLAGGTESFTDTQYF TGCGCCAGCAGCCGACTCCCTCTAGCGGGGGGAACCGAATCCTTCACAGATACGCAGTATTTT
- - TRBJ1-6 TRBV15 CATSRGKPGPLHF TGTGCCACCAGCAGAGGCAAGCCTGGCCCCCTCCACTTT
- few TRBJ1-2 TRBV12-3/TRBV12-4 CASSLGAGYGYTF TGTGCCAGCAGTTTAGGGGCTGGCTATGGCTACACCTTC
TRBD2 - TRBJ2-2 TRBV5-4 CASSPFGGANTGELFF TGTGCCAGCAGCCCCTTTGGGGGGGCGAACACCGGGGAGCTGTTTTTT
TRBD2 - TRBJ2-1 TRBV30 CAWRGGTNLHEQFF TGTGCCTGGAGGGGGGGGACTAACTTACACGAGCAGTTCTTC
- - TRBJ1-1 TRBV19 CASRKGHQNTEAFF TGTGCCAGTAGGAAGGGACACCAGAACACTGAAGCTTTCTTT
- - TRBJ2-4 TRBV13 CASSLERSEQAKNIQYF TGTGCCAGCAGCTTAGAGAGGAGTGAGCAAGCCAAAAACATTCAGTACTTC
TRBD2 - TRBJ2-1 TRBV30 CAWTRTSLINEQFF TGTGCCTGGACCCGGACTAGTCTTATCAATGAGCAGTTCTTC
TRBD2 - TRBJ2-3 TRBV9 CASSVGLAGNTDTQYF TGTGCCAGCAGCGTAGGGCTAGCGGGGAACACAGATACGCAGTATTTT
TRBD1 - TRBJ1-1 TRBV6-6 CATRDRMNTEAFF TGTGCCACCCGGGACAGGATGAACACTGAAGCTTTCTTT
TRBD1 once TRBJ2-3 TRBV5-6 CASSPSDRGPTDTQYF TGTGCCAGCAGCCCTTCCGACAGGGGGCCCACAGATACGCAGTATTTT
TRBD2 - TRBJ2-5 TRBV29-1 CSVHAGGRGETQYF TGCAGCGTTCATGCGGGGGGACGGGGAGAGACCCAGTACTTC
- - TRBJ1-1 TRBV29-1 CSGTSNTEAFF TGCAGCGGGACTTCGAACACTGAAGCTTTCTTT
- - TRBJ2-7 TRBV12-3/TRBV12-4 CASSKSRPYEQYF TGTGCCAGCAGTAAATCGAGGCCCTACGAGCAGTACTTC
- - TRBJ2-7 TRBV12-3/TRBV12-4 CASTSPLSPYEQYF TGTGCCAGCACTTCCCCCCTCTCGCCCTACGAGCAGTACTTC
TRBD1 - TRBJ1-1 TRBV29-1 CSVRSEGTGEAFF TGCAGCGTGAGAAGTGAGGGGACAGGGGAAGCTTTCTTT
- - TRBJ2-4 TRBV19 CASTPRGSKNIQYF TGTGCCAGTACACCTCGCGGGTCCAAAAACATTCAGTACTTC
TRBD1 - TRBJ2-7 TRBV20-1 CSARNDRVPYEQYF TGCAGTGCTAGAAACGACAGGGTGCCCTACGAGCAGTACTTC
- few TRBJ1-1 TRBV2 CASKGNTEAFF TGTGCCAGCAAGGGGAACACTGAAGCTTTCTTT
- - TRBJ1-1 TRBV7-9 CASSLGEAWNTEAFF TGTGCCAGCAGCTTAGGGGAGGCGTGGAACACTGAAGCTTTCTTT
- - TRBJ2-7 TRBV14 CASSQAGSYEQYF TGTGCCAGCAGCCAAGCCGGGAGCTACGAGCAGTACTTC
- once TRBJ2-5 TRBV5-1 CASAGQSRRETQYF TGCGCCAGCGCCGGTCAAAGTAGGCGGGAGACCCAGTACTTC